The 9 T cell receptor beta chains given below trace back to one sample, sequenced in a study of chemoradiotherapy in HPV16-positive cancers. The method was immunoSEQ multiplex PCR; TCRdb's version includes in-frame clones alone and lacks a portion of them. The table has nearly 5,000 clones, about 96% seen once. The specimen comprised tumor tissue, sampled from a patient who underwent chemoradiotherapy. The receptors were sampled from a human donor with HPV-associated anogenital cancer.

This clone was seen just once. The chain recombines TRBV9 with TRBJ1-2; 7 bases are shared with TRBD1. The CDR3 extends over 13 amino acids. The trim removed 5 bases at V and 5 bases at J, leaving 6 bases unmatched. Looked up from germline, CDR1 is SGDLS and CDR2 is YYNGEE. The CDR3 coding sequence is TGTGCCAGCAGTGGGGACAGTAGATATGGCTACACCTTC. This translates into CASSGDSRYGYTF.

V usage is TRBV25-1 and J usage is TRBJ1-2; TRBD1 matches 9 bases. The CDR3 extends over 13 amino acids. Trimming at V came to 8 bases and at J to 4 bases, leaving 5 bases not matched to a gene. Germline CDR1 is MGHDK and CDR2 is SYGVNS. The CDR3 nucleotides read TGTGCCAGCTCGCCGGGACAGGGCTATGGCTACACCTTC. It specifies CASSPGQGYGYTF.

In this sample, this clone turned up once. The chain carries TRBV5-6 and TRBJ2-5; D assignment may be TRBD1 or TRBD2 (6 bases each). Germline lookup yields CDR1 SGHDT and CDR2 YYEEEE. This CDR3 is built from 14 residues. The V end lost 3 bases, the J end lost 4 bases, and 13 bases lay between the germline ends. The CDR3 DNA sequence: TGTGCCAGCAGCTCCTATTCGGGGGCAGAGACCCAGTACTTC. Encoded protein: CASSSYSGAETQYF.

V is TRBV5-1 and J is TRBJ2-1, with a possible D match to TRBD2 (7 bases). Deletions cut 7 bases from V and 2 bases from J, with 25 bases between. CDR1 and CDR2 from the germline V gene are SGHRS and YFSETQ. The CDR3 loop spans 18 amino acids. CDR3 sequence reads: CASRPGVWERDTYNEQFF. For the CDR3, the DNA is TGCGCCAGCCGACCGGGGGTTTGGGAGCGGGACACCTACAATGAGCAGTTCTTC.

The gene calls are TRBV15 and TRBJ2-2; tentative D call: TRBD2 (6 bases). Per the germline V gene, CDR1 is LNHNV and CDR2 is YYDKDF (reference sequence). The V and J ends lost 5 bases and 2 bases respectively, with 15 bases between them. This CDR3 is built from 16 residues. CDR3 in DNA: TGTGCCACCAGCCAAGAGGAGGGCCGAAACACCGGGGAGCTGTTTTTT. Protein product: CATSQEEGRNTGELFF. Filled out from reference TRBV15 and TRBJ2-2, the complete variable domain reads DAMVIQNPRYQVTQFGKPVTLSCSQTLNHNVMYWYQQKSSQAPKLLFHYYDKDFNNEADTPDNFQSRRPNTSFCFLDIRSPGLGDTAMYLCATSQEEGRNTGELFFGEGSRLTVL.

The chain uses TRBV7-8 and TRBJ1-2; 8 bases match TRBD1. The CDR3 totals 13 residues. J was trimmed by 8 bases and V by 2 bases; bases with no gene match: 4. The V gene's germline CDR1 is SGHVS and CDR2 FQNEAQ. The CDR3 sequence: CASSLQGARGYTF. In nucleotides, the CDR3 is TGTGCCAGCAGCTTACAGGGGGCGAGAGGCTACACCTTC.

V gene TRBV10-3 combines with J gene TRBJ2-7; TRBD2 agrees at 8 bases. The CDR3 has 15 amino acids. Trimming cost V 0 bases and J 5 bases; bases outside gene matches: 6. CDR1 and CDR2 (germline): ENHRY, SYGVKD. CDR3 DNA sequence: TGTGCCATCAGTGAGTCTGCGGGGGGCGGGCACGAGCAGTACTTC. This sequence encodes CAISESAGGGHEQYF.

The chain carries TRBV27 and TRBJ2-7; the D is unclear. Germline CDR1 MNHEY, CDR2 SMNVEV (reference sequence). This CDR3 comprises 14 residues. V was shortened by 0 bases and J by 2 bases, with 8 bases between the two germline ends. CDR3 region: CASSLSEDPYEQYF. For the CDR3, the DNA is TGTGCCAGCAGTTTATCAGAGGACCCCTACGAGCAGTACTTC.

This sequence joins TRBV19 and TRBJ2-5, with D unresolved. There are 12 residues in the CDR3. V was cut by 7 bases and J by 5 bases, with 11 bases left in between. Looked up from germline, CDR1 is LNHDA and CDR2 is SQIVND (reference sequence). The CDR3 bases are TGTGCCAGTAATGGAATCATGGAGACCCAGTACTTC. This encodes CASNGIMETQYF.